The source of this TCR beta chain is a study of CD8 T cell repertoires and HIV-1 epitope variants. TCRdb keeps only in-frame clones here, not all; method: immunoSEQ multiplex PCR. The top ten hold 40% to 45% of the sample, which has more than 4,000 clones, 66% seen once. Findings of the study overall: Most of the nine antigen-specific clonotypes appeared cross-reactive to autologous or escape variants.

In the case of this clone: Its antigen is still unknown.

The CDR3 totals 13 residues. V lost 5 bases to trimming and J lost 5 bases; unmatched junction nucleotides: 3. CDR1 and CDR2 (germline): SGHAT, FQDESV (reference sequence). The TCR sequence derives from a male donor with HIV. Sequencing input: cultured CD8+ T cells derived from PBMCs. The rearrangement uses TRBV11-1 and TRBJ1-1, with TRBD1 identical over 9 bases. The CDR3 loop reads CASSLGQGTEAFF. The CDR3 DNA reads as TGTGCCAGCAGCCTGGGACAGGGAACTGAAGCTTTCTTT.